Listed below are T cell receptor beta chains from one sample, sequenced in a study of tissue T cells after allogeneic stem cell transplantation. Assay: immunoSEQ multiplex PCR; the TCRdb copy retains only in-frame clones and omits some. The sample has 2,500 to 3,000 clones; 62% are singletons. Sequenced material: ascending colon tissue, taken at autopsy. The receptors come from a male patient over 55 with steroid-refractory graft-versus-host disease after an allogeneic stem cell transplant. The T cells may partly be graft donor cells. The CDR3 runs from the conserved cysteine through the conserved F or W. D genes are given only for firm matches. Size values are once, few and many counts, or a class for expanded clones, and some rows have none.

d_call: NA
j_call: TRBJ2-6
clone_size: NA
v_call: TRBV13
cdr3_nt: TGTGCCAGCACCTCCCCCGCCGACAGGCGTAACGTCCTGACTTTC
cdr3_aa: CASTSPADRRNVLTF

d_call: NA
j_call: TRBJ2-7
clone_size: NA
v_call: TRBV5-1
cdr3_nt: TGCGCCAGCAGCCCAGACGGCACCAGCTCCTACGAGCAGTACTTC
cdr3_aa: CASSPDGTSSYEQYF

d_call: NA
j_call: TRBJ1-1
clone_size: NA
v_call: TRBV18
cdr3_nt: TGTGCCAGCTCCCCTGTGGGGGACACTGAAGCTTTCTTT
cdr3_aa: CASSPVGDTEAFF

d_call: NA
j_call: TRBJ2-5
clone_size: few
v_call: TRBV5-1
cdr3_nt: TGCGCCAGCAGCTTGATGGCCAGGGAATACCAAGAGACCCAGTACTTC
cdr3_aa: CASSLMAREYQETQYF

d_call: NA
j_call: TRBJ2-1
clone_size: once
v_call: TRBV12-5
cdr3_nt: TGTGCTAGTGGACGGGGCTCAAACAATGAGCAGTTCTTC
cdr3_aa: CASGRGSNNEQFF

d_call: NA
j_call: TRBJ2-1
clone_size: NA
v_call: TRBV12-3/TRBV12-4
cdr3_nt: TGTGCCAGCAGTTTGGGGCCAAACAATGAGCAGTTCTTC
cdr3_aa: CASSLGPNNEQFF

d_call: NA
j_call: TRBJ2-4
clone_size: NA
v_call: TRBV15
cdr3_nt: TGTGCCACCAGCAGAGATGACGGAATTCTAGCCAAAAACATTCAGTACTTC
cdr3_aa: CATSRDDGILAKNIQYF

d_call: NA
j_call: TRBJ1-1
clone_size: NA
v_call: TRBV7-9
cdr3_nt: TGTGCCAGCAGCTCCCCCCTACAGGGAAACACTGAAGCTTTCTTT
cdr3_aa: CASSSPLQGNTEAFF

d_call: TRBD1
j_call: TRBJ2-7
clone_size: NA
v_call: TRBV11-2
cdr3_nt: TGTGCCAGCTGCCGGGACAGGGTCCACGAGCAGTACTTC
cdr3_aa: CASCRDRVHEQYF

d_call: NA
j_call: TRBJ2-2
clone_size: NA
v_call: TRBV15
cdr3_nt: TGTGCCACCAGTACAGGGATCGGGGAGCTGTTTTTT
cdr3_aa: CATSTGIGELFF

d_call: TRBD2
j_call: TRBJ2-1
clone_size: few
v_call: TRBV4-2
cdr3_nt: TGTGCCAGCAGCCTGAAACTGCGGGGGGGGGCCACCAATGAGCAGTTCTTC
cdr3_aa: CASSLKLRGGATNEQFF

d_call: TRBD1
j_call: TRBJ1-1
clone_size: NA
v_call: TRBV7-2
cdr3_nt: TGTGCCAGCAGCTTTCCACAGGGGGGGATTGAAGCTTTCTTT
cdr3_aa: CASSFPQGGIEAFF

d_call: NA
j_call: TRBJ2-1
clone_size: NA
v_call: TRBV6-5
cdr3_nt: TGTGCCAGCAGACCTAAGAACAGGGTCAATGAGCAGTTCTTC
cdr3_aa: CASRPKNRVNEQFF

d_call: TRBD1
j_call: TRBJ2-7
clone_size: few
v_call: TRBV27
cdr3_nt: TGTGCCAGCAGTTTAGGGACAGGGGGCGTCCACGAGCAGTACTTC
cdr3_aa: CASSLGTGGVHEQYF

d_call: NA
j_call: TRBJ2-1
clone_size: once
v_call: TRBV5-1
cdr3_nt: TGCGCCAGCAGCTTGGGGAACAATGAGCAGTTCTTC
cdr3_aa: CASSLGNNEQFF

d_call: NA
j_call: TRBJ1-4
clone_size: NA
v_call: TRBV5-1
cdr3_nt: TGCGCCAGCAGCTTCGGTGCCCGGACAAGTGAAAAACTGTTTTTT
cdr3_aa: CASSFGARTSEKLFF

d_call: TRBD2
j_call: TRBJ2-7
clone_size: NA
v_call: TRBV12-3/TRBV12-4
cdr3_nt: TGTGCCAGCAGTCCGGGGGGTTACGAGCAGTACTTC
cdr3_aa: CASSPGGYEQYF

d_call: NA
j_call: TRBJ2-7
clone_size: NA
v_call: TRBV12-3/TRBV12-4
cdr3_nt: TGTGCCAGCAGTTTGAGGCCTTACGAGCAGTACTTC
cdr3_aa: CASSLRPYEQYF

d_call: TRBD1
j_call: TRBJ1-6
clone_size: NA
v_call: TRBV7-2
cdr3_nt: TGTGCCAGCAGCTTACTTGGGACAGGGTGGTCACCCCTCCACTTT
cdr3_aa: CASSLLGTGWSPLHF

d_call: NA
j_call: TRBJ1-5
clone_size: few
v_call: TRBV12-3/TRBV12-4
cdr3_nt: TGTGCCAGCACAAAGTGGGAGGATCAGCCCCAGCATTTT
cdr3_aa: CASTKWEDQPQHF

d_call: NA
j_call: TRBJ1-6
clone_size: NA
v_call: TRBV7-9
cdr3_nt: TGTGCCAGCAGCCTAAGGGAGAATAATTCACCCCTCCACTTT
cdr3_aa: CASSLRENNSPLHF

d_call: NA
j_call: TRBJ2-2
clone_size: NA
v_call: TRBV11-3
cdr3_nt: TGTGCCAGCAGCTCCCGGAGGTACACCGGGGAGCTGTTTTTT
cdr3_aa: CASSSRRYTGELFF

d_call: TRBD2
j_call: TRBJ2-3
clone_size: NA
v_call: TRBV6-4
cdr3_nt: TGTGCCAGCAGTGACGGGGGACTAGAAACAGATACGCAGTATTTT
cdr3_aa: CASSDGGLETDTQYF

d_call: TRBD1
j_call: TRBJ2-5
clone_size: NA
v_call: TRBV27
cdr3_nt: TGTGCCAGCAGTTTATCGGACAGGCAGACCCAGTACTTC
cdr3_aa: CASSLSDRQTQYF

d_call: NA
j_call: TRBJ2-1
clone_size: once
v_call: TRBV18
cdr3_nt: TGTGCCAGCTCACCACCGAACGGAGGATCCTACAATGAGCAGTTCTTC
cdr3_aa: CASSPPNGGSYNEQFF

d_call: TRBD1
j_call: TRBJ1-2
clone_size: few
v_call: TRBV4-2
cdr3_nt: TGTGCCAGCAGCCAAGAAACGGGTCGGACAGGTCATGGCTACACCTTC
cdr3_aa: CASSQETGRTGHGYTF

d_call: NA
j_call: TRBJ1-6
clone_size: few
v_call: TRBV2
cdr3_nt: TGTGCCAGCAGCCAAGTGAGGGCCGTATCACCCCTCCACTTT
cdr3_aa: CASSQVRAVSPLHF

d_call: NA
j_call: TRBJ1-1
clone_size: few
v_call: TRBV5-4
cdr3_nt: TGTGCCAGCATCGGGGGGTTGGGGAACACTGAAGCTTTCTTT
cdr3_aa: CASIGGLGNTEAFF

d_call: NA
j_call: TRBJ1-1
clone_size: large
v_call: TRBV7-2
cdr3_nt: TGTGCCAGCAGCTTCATTTCCGTGGTTATCAGCGCCAGTGCTTTCTTT
cdr3_aa: CASSFISVVISASAFF

d_call: TRBD2
j_call: TRBJ2-7
clone_size: NA
v_call: TRBV18
cdr3_nt: TGTGCCAGCTCATCGGACGCCAGACTAGCGGGGAATTTTTACTACGAGCAGTACTTC
cdr3_aa: CASSSDARLAGNFYYEQYF

d_call: NA
j_call: TRBJ1-1
clone_size: once
v_call: TRBV7-9
cdr3_nt: TGTGCCACTCGGTCGGGGATGAACACTGAAGCTTTCTTT
cdr3_aa: CATRSGMNTEAFF

d_call: TRBD1
j_call: TRBJ1-5
clone_size: NA
v_call: TRBV11-2
cdr3_nt: TGTGCCAGCAGCTTGGCCCCAGGGGGTCAGCCCCAGCATTTT
cdr3_aa: CASSLAPGGQPQHF

d_call: NA
j_call: TRBJ2-2
clone_size: NA
v_call: TRBV7-9
cdr3_nt: TGTGCCAGCAGCTTCGGAGGGACACGCACGAACACCGGGGAGCTGTTTTTT
cdr3_aa: CASSFGGTRTNTGELFF

d_call: NA
j_call: TRBJ2-1
clone_size: NA
v_call: TRBV7-9
cdr3_nt: TGTGCCAGCAGCTACATCGACAGGAACAATGAGCAGTTCTTC
cdr3_aa: CASSYIDRNNEQFF

d_call: NA
j_call: TRBJ1-5
clone_size: NA
v_call: TRBV5-1
cdr3_nt: TGCGCCAGCAGCCCTACGACTGGGAATCAGCCCCAGCATTTT
cdr3_aa: CASSPTTGNQPQHF

d_call: TRBD2
j_call: TRBJ2-1
clone_size: NA
v_call: TRBV2
cdr3_nt: TGTGCCAGCTGTCTAACACCGGGACTAGGGTCCCATGAGCAGTTCTTC
cdr3_aa: CASCLTPGLGSHEQFF

d_call: NA
j_call: TRBJ2-5
clone_size: NA
v_call: TRBV7-9
cdr3_nt: TGTGCCAGCAGCTCTCAGGAGACCCAGTACTTC
cdr3_aa: CASSSQETQYF

d_call: NA
j_call: TRBJ2-2
clone_size: NA
v_call: TRBV20-1
cdr3_nt: TGCAGTGCTAGTACAGGCGGTCTCACCGGGGAGCTGTTTTTT
cdr3_aa: CSASTGGLTGELFF

d_call: NA
j_call: TRBJ2-1
clone_size: NA
v_call: TRBV7-9
cdr3_nt: TGTGCCAGCAGCCCAAGGGGGGCCGGGGGCGCCTACAATGAGCAGTTCTTC
cdr3_aa: CASSPRGAGGAYNEQFF

d_call: TRBD1
j_call: TRBJ2-1
clone_size: NA
v_call: TRBV5-1
cdr3_nt: TGCGCCAGCAGCTTGGGACAGGGGGCAAATGAGCAGTTCTTC
cdr3_aa: CASSLGQGANEQFF

d_call: TRBD1
j_call: TRBJ2-6
clone_size: once
v_call: TRBV18
cdr3_nt: TGTGCCAGCTCACACGGGACAGGGTCTGGGGCCAACGTCCTGACTTTC
cdr3_aa: CASSHGTGSGANVLTF

d_call: NA
j_call: TRBJ2-7
clone_size: once
v_call: TRBV12-3/TRBV12-4
cdr3_nt: TGTGCCAGCAGTCGGGACCACTCCTACGAGCAGTACTTC
cdr3_aa: CASSRDHSYEQYF